Below, one T cell receptor (beta chain) is given with its context. Its antigen is not known. TCRdb itself ran the RT-PCR reads through MiXCR, one entry per CDR3 protein. Of roughly 170,000 distinct CDR3 sequences in the sample, approximately 8.7% were seen once. This sample was taken from a study of response to subunit inactivated influenza vaccine. Study-level results: A suggestion made by the authors is that each seasonal influenza vaccination recruits few new T cells.

CDR1 is SGDLS, CDR2 YYNGEE, per germline. CDR3 size: 16 residues. The V gene lost 2 bases and the J gene lost 0 bases, with 15 bases spanning the gap. Specimen: non-naive T cells sorted from PBMCs, collected on the day of vaccination. The sequence derives from a man in his forties or fifties who received an inactivated influenza vaccine. V is TRBV9 and J is TRBJ2-7; D is unresolved. The CDR3 nucleotides read TGTGCCAGCAGCGTTTCGCCCCAAGCAAACTCCTACGAGCAGTACTTC. Residues: CASSVSPQANSYEQYF.